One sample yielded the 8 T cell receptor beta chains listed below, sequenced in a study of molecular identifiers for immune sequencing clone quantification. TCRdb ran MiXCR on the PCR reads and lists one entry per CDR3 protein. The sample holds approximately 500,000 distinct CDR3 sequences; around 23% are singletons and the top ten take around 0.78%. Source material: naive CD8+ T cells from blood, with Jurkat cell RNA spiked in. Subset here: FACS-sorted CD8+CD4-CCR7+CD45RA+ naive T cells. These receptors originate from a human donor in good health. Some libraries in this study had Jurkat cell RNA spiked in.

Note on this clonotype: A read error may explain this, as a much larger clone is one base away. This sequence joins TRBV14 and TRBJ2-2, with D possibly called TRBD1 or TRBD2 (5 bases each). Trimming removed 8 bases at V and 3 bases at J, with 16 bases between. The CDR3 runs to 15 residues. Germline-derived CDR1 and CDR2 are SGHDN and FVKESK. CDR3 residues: CASGFRDVYTGELFF. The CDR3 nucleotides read TGTGCCAGCGGCTTCCGGGACGTATACACCGGGGAGCTGTTTTTT.

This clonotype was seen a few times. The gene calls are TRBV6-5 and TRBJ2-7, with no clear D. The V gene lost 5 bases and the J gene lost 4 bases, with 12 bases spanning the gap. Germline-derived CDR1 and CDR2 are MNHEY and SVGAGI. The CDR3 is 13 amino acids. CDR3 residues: CASSHSSSYEQYF. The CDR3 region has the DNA TGTGCCAGCAGTCACAGTTCGAGTTACGAGCAGTACTTC.

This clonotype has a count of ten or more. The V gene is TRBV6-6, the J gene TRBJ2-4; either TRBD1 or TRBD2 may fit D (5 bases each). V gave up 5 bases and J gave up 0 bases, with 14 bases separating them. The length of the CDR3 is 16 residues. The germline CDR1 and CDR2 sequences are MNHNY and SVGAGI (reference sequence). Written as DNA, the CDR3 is TGTGCCAGCAGTACATCGGGGCAGACAGCCAAAAACATTCAGTACTTC. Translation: CASSTSGQTAKNIQYF.

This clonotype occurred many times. The CDR3 protein is CASSFGQDLSYEQYF. DNA of the CDR3: TGTGCCAGCAGTTTTGGGCAGGATCTTTCCTACGAGCAGTACTTC. The chain couples TRBV28 to TRBJ2-7; no clear D. The CDR3 has 15 residues. Germline assignment: CDR1 MDHEN and CDR2 SYDVKM. Trimming took 3 bases from V and 1 from J, leaving 13 bases between them. Combining the CDR3 with reference TRBV28 and TRBJ2-7 gives the whole variable domain DVKVTQSSRYLVKRTGEKVFLECVQDMDHENMFWYRQDPGLGLRLIYFSYDVKMKEKGDIPEGYSVSREKKERFSLILESASTNQTSMYLCASSFGQDLSYEQYFGPGTRLTVT.

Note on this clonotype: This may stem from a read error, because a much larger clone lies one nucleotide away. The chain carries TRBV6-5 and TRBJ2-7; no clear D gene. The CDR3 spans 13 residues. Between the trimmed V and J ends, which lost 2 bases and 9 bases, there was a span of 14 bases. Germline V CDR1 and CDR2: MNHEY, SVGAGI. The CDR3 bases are TGTGCCAGCAGTTACCTGACCTCCGGCGGGCAGTACTTC. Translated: CASSYLTSGGQYF.

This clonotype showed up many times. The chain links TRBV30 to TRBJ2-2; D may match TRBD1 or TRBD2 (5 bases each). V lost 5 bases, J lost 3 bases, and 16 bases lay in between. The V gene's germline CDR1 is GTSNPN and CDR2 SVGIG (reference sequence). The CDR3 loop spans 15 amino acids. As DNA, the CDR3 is TGTGCCTGGTCGTCTCCCGGGACCCACACCGGGGAGCTGTTTTTT. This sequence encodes CAWSSPGTHTGELFF.

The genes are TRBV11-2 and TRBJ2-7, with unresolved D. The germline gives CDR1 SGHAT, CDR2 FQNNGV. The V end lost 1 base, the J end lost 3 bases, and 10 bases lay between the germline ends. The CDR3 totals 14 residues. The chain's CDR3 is CASSLGQTGYEQYF. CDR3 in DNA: TGTGCCAGCAGCTTAGGGCAAACGGGCTACGAGCAGTACTTC.

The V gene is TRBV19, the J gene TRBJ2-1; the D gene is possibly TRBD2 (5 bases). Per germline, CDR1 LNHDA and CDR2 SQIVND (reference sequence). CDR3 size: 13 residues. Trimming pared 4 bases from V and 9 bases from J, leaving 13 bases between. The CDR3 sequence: CASSTSGPGEQFF. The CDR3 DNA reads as TGTGCCAGTAGTACGAGCGGCCCTGGTGAGCAGTTCTTC.